This entry lists 16 T cell receptor beta chains sequenced from one sample in a study of CD8+ T cells in alopecia areata. Extraction of RNA preceded its reverse transcription into cDNA, which served as the sequencing template. The assay was immunoSEQ multiplex PCR, and TCRdb's table has in-frame clones only and misses some. The repertoire has about 110,000 clones, 58% of them found once; the top ten carry 20% to 25%. Sequencing used NKG2D-low CD8+ T cells sorted from blood. The source of these receptors is a human donor with alopecia areata.

This clone was seen more than once but under ten times. The chain links TRBV7-6 to TRBJ2-5; 7 bases match TRBD1. The CDR3 covers 15 residues. Trimming removed 3 bases from V and 2 bases from J; junction bases left unmatched: 6. Germline V gene data show CDR1 as SGHVS and CDR2 as FNYEAQ. The CDR3 sequence: CASSLPGQQQETQYF. CDR3 in DNA: TGTGCCAGCAGCTTGCCGGGACAGCAACAAGAGACCCAGTACTTC.

The J gene is TRBJ2-7, the V gene TRBV19, with D perhaps matching TRBD1 (6 bases). Trimming cost V 3 bases and J 2 bases, with 11 bases left between them. The CDR3 has 14 amino acids. In germline, CDR1 is LNHDA, CDR2 SQIVND (reference sequence). CDR3 sequence reads: CASSIFWDTYEQYF. The CDR3 nucleotides are TGTGCCAGTAGTATTTTTTGGGACACCTACGAGCAGTACTTC.

The gene calls are TRBV28 and TRBJ2-2, with TRBD1 matching over 10 bases. The germline gives CDR1 MDHEN, CDR2 SYDVKM. There are 15 residues in the CDR3. V dropped 4 bases and J dropped 6; count of bases not matched to a gene: 5. In DNA form, the CDR3 reads TGTGCCAGCAGTTCCGGGACAGGGGAGTCCGGGGAGCTGTTTTTT. This gives the protein CASSSGTGESGELFF. Supplemented by reference TRBV28 and TRBJ2-2, the full variable domain reads DVKVTQSSRYLVKRTGEKVFLECVQDMDHENMFWYRQDPGLGLRLIYFSYDVKMKEKGDIPEGYSVSREKKERFSLILESASTNQTSMYLCASSSGTGESGELFFGEGSRLTVL.

This chain joins TRBV27 and TRBJ2-1; D unresolved. The germline CDR1 and CDR2 sequences are MNHEY and SMNVEV (reference sequence). The CDR3 spans 16 residues. V lost 3 bases and J lost 5, with 17 bases in between. The CDR3 reads CASSFQVPPANNEQFF. The DNA for the CDR3 is TGTGCCAGCAGTTTCCAGGTTCCCCCTGCGAACAATGAGCAGTTCTTC.

This clone was detected only a few times. The chain is built from TRBV29-1 and TRBJ2-7; possibly TRBD2 for D (6 bases). This CDR3 is 12 amino acids long. The V gene's germline CDR1 is SQVTM and CDR2 ANQGSEA. Trimming took 3 bases from V and 0 from J, leaving 6 bases between them. The CDR3 sequence is CSVDGGSYEQYF. The CDR3 DNA reads as TGCAGCGTTGACGGGGGCTCCTACGAGCAGTACTTC.

This clone was seen more than once but under ten times. The chain has TRBV2 and TRBJ1-2, with 7 bases fitting TRBD1. Trimming removed 4 bases from V and 5 bases from J; junction bases left unmatched: 10. Germline assignment: CDR1 SNHLY and CDR2 FYNNEI. There are 15 residues in the CDR3. The CDR3, as DNA: TGTGCCAGCAGTGCGGCCCCACAGGGGCTGTATGGCTACACCTTC. Residues: CASSAAPQGLYGYTF.

The rearrangement uses TRBV28 and TRBJ2-1; 10 bases match TRBD2. This CDR3 has 15 amino acids. The V and J ends lost 5 bases and 6 bases, in that order; junction bases with no gene match: 7. The germline CDR1 and CDR2 sequences are MDHEN and SYDVKM. The CDR3 coding sequence is TGTGCCAGCAGTCTAACGGGACTAGCGAGCAATGAGCAGTTCTTC. Protein sequence: CASSLTGLASNEQFF.

On this clone: Different DNA sequences within this sample yield the same CDR3. V is TRBV7-9 and J is TRBJ2-1, with 10 bases fitting TRBD1. With 4 bases clipped from V and 7 bases from J, the junction kept 7 bases outside the gene matches. In germline, CDR1 is SEHNR, CDR2 FQNEAQ (reference sequence). This CDR3 has 15 amino acids. Here the CDR3 DNA reads TGTGCCAGCAGCTCCCGGGACAGGGGTTTAAATGAGCAGTTCTTC. Its translation: CASSSRDRGLNEQFF.

This clone was seen only a few times. This chain uses TRBV7-9 with TRBJ2-3; a weak D match, TRBD1 (6 bases). The CDR3 consists of 14 residues. Germline CDR1 and CDR2: SEHNR and FQNEAQ (reference sequence). V lost 6 bases and J lost 2, with 12 bases in between. As DNA, the CDR3 is TGTGCCAGCAGAAGGACAGTAAACACAGATACGCAGTATTTT. It yields the protein CASRRTVNTDTQYF.

This clone occurred a few times. This chain links TRBV5-1 with TRBJ2-5; 13 nucleotides agree with TRBD2. Germline V gene data show CDR1 as SGHRS and CDR2 as YFSETQ. CDR3 length: 19 residues. The J segment lost 0 bases and the V segment lost 3 bases, leaving 11 bases of the junction unmatched. The CDR3 region is CASSCRDPGTSGNQETQYF. For the CDR3, the DNA is TGCGCCAGCAGCTGCCGGGACCCCGGGACTAGCGGGAACCAAGAGACCCAGTACTTC.

This clone came up once. At one of its ends the junction is not consistent with the germline gene, which may arise from a read error. The V call is TRBV7-8, the J call TRBJ2-7; D gene uncertain. Germline V gene data show CDR1 as SGHVS and CDR2 as FQNEAQ. The CDR3 totals 13 residues. The CDR3: CASSFDTRYEQYF. Here the CDR3 DNA reads TGTGCCAGCAGCTTCGACACAAGGTACGAACAGTACTTC.

This clone came up a few times. The V gene is TRBV6-1, the J gene TRBJ2-1; TRBD2 agrees at 10 bases. Trimming cost V 2 bases and J 8 bases; bases outside gene matches: 0. The CDR3 sequence is 13 residues long. In germline, CDR1 is MNHNS, CDR2 SASEGT. The CDR3: CASSELAGDEQFF. The CDR3 DNA sequence: TGTGCCAGCAGTGAACTAGCGGGAGATGAGCAGTTCTTC.

This clone was seen a handful of times. J is TRBJ2-3 and V is TRBV10-2, with 7 bases matching TRBD1. There are 16 residues in the CDR3. CDR1 and CDR2 from the germline V gene are WSHSY and SAAADI. After removal of 3 bases from V and 2 bases from J, the junction contained 8 bases not matched to a gene. DNA of the CDR3: TGCGCCAGCAGTGAACCAGACAGGGACCACACAGATACGCAGTATTTT. As protein: CASSEPDRDHTDTQYF.

The V gene is TRBV21-1, the J gene TRBJ1-1. TRBV21-1 is described as a pseudogene. This CDR3 spans 10 amino acids. The CDR3 sequence is CASSNHVTFF. CDR3 nucleotide sequence: TGTGCCAGCAGCAACCATGTGACTTTCTTT.

This clone showed up just a few times. The chain recombines TRBV4-1 with TRBJ2-2, with 9 bases fitting TRBD1. V shed 0 bases and J 5 bases; nucleotides not matched to a gene: 7. Germline V gives CDR1 MGHRA, CDR2 YSYEKL. The CDR3 is made up of 17 amino acids. DNA of the CDR3: TGCGCCAGCAGCCAAGATTGGGGGACAGGGAATACCGGGGAGCTGTTTTTT. Translated, it gives CASSQDWGTGNTGELFF.

The CDR3 DNA reads as TGCGCCAGCAGCCAAGGGATAGGGAACTATGGCTACACCTTC. Residues: CASSQGIGNYGYTF. The chain joins TRBV4-1 to TRBJ1-2; D is unclear. With 1 base removed from V and 2 bases from J, the gap between germline ends came to 8 bases. Germline V gives CDR1 MGHRA, CDR2 YSYEKL. The CDR3 contains 14 residues.